This entry is about one TCR beta chain. This sample stems from a study of T cell changes during pregnancy in multiple sclerosis. This CDR3 comprises 10 residues. Germline CDR1 DFQATT, CDR2 SNEGSKA (reference sequence). V lost 3 bases, J lost 5 bases, and 4 bases lay in between. Assay used: immunoSEQ multiplex PCR; TCRdb lists only in-frame clones, some missing. The sample has about 69,000 clones, 80% to 95% seen once. The chain couples TRBV20-1 to TRBJ2-5; D is ambiguous. The receptor's source is a female donor in good health, enrolled as a control in a pregnancy study. The input for sequencing was peripheral blood, taken in the third trimester of pregnancy. The CDR3 sequence is CSASPETQYF. The CDR3 coding sequence is TGCAGTGCTAGCCCGGAGACCCAGTACTTC.